This TCR beta chain was captured by sequencing in a study of T cell repertoires in cytomegalovirus infection. The CDR3 totals 12 residues. V lost 4 bases and J lost 5, with 5 bases in between. This clonotype was observed a few times. Its antigen is as yet unknown. The study, taken as a whole, reports: HLA-C-restricted CMV-specific TCR beta clonotypes prevailed in the ex vivo response.

TCRdb analysed the reads with MiXCR anew, one entry per CDR3 protein. The sample has hundreds of thousands of distinct CDR3 sequences, roughly 20% seen once; the top ten hold approximately 8%. This receptor was obtained from a human donor in good health (CMV status not recorded). Some clones in this sample may be carry-over from other donors' samples. The sequenced sample consisted of PBMCs. The chain carries TRBV12-3 or TRBV12-4 and TRBJ2-2, with D hard to call. CDR3: CASSYYTGELFF. The DNA for the CDR3 is TGTGCCAGCAGTTATTATACCGGGGAGCTGTTTTTT.